These T cell receptor beta chains were read from a single sample in a study of cytomegalovirus exposure and HLA in healthy donors. TCRdb's table, derived via immunoSEQ multiplex PCR, lists solely in-frame clones and lacks some. This table has approximately 170,000 clones, about 71% appearing once. The specimen sequenced was PBMCs. Source of these receptors: a woman aged 40 to 49 in good health and CMV-seropositive. The CDR3 runs from the conserved cysteine through the conserved F or W. The D gene is left open where the match is weak. Rows may omit the clone size; those that give it use once, few, many or a size class.

D	V	J	size	CDR3	DNA
TRBD2	TRBV28	TRBJ2-5	-	CASNPGGETQYF	TGTGCCAGCAACCCGGGGGGAGAGACCCAGTACTTC
-	TRBV28	TRBJ1-4	-	CASRGVGAGANEKLFF	TGTGCCAGCAGGGGGGTGGGGGCTGGAGCTAATGAAAAACTGTTTTTT
TRBD2	TRBV7-9	TRBJ2-7	few	CASSLKFRLAGAKDEQYF	TGTGCCAGCAGCTTAAAATTTCGTCTAGCGGGGGCCAAAGACGAGCAGTACTTC
-	TRBV18	TRBJ1-2	-	CASSPRDNNYGYPF	TGTGCCAGCTCACCTAGGGACAATAACTATGGCTACCCCTTC
TRBD2	TRBV5-4	TRBJ2-2	-	CASRAGTTNTGELFF	TGTGCCAGCAGGGCCGGGACTACGAACACCGGGGAGCTGTTTTTT
TRBD1	TRBV10-3	TRBJ1-1	-	CAIRDRADTEAFF	TGTGCCATCAGGGACAGGGCGGACACTGAAGCTTTCTTT
-	TRBV5-1	TRBJ2-1	few	CASSFSTASSYNEQFF	TGCGCCAGCAGCTTTAGCACCGCGAGCTCCTACAATGAGCAGTTCTTC
-	TRBV27	TRBJ1-5	few	CASSSGSGQPQHF	TGTGCCAGCAGTTCTGGGTCGGGTCAGCCCCAGCATTTT
-	TRBV10-3	TRBJ1-1	-	CAISLGQGDTEAFF	TGTGCCATCAGCCTTGGGCAGGGCGACACTGAAGCTTTCTTT
-	TRBV18	TRBJ2-5	-	CASSPYQETQYF	TGTGCCAGCTCCCCGTACCAAGAGACCCAGTACTTC
TRBD2	TRBV5-4	TRBJ2-1	-	CASSLASGRANEQFF	TGTGCCAGCAGCTTGGCTAGCGGGAGGGCCAATGAGCAGTTCTTC
-	TRBV11-1	TRBJ2-3	-	CASSLGGDTQYF	TGTGCCAGCAGCCTCGGGGGAGATACGCAGTATTTT
-	TRBV10-1	TRBJ1-4	once	CASKHLGRHNEKLFF	TGCGCCAGCAAGCATTTGGGGCGGCATAATGAAAAACTGTTTTTT
TRBD1	TRBV19	TRBJ1-2	-	CASRYVGAGGIYGYTF	TGTGCCAGTAGATACGTCGGGGCAGGGGGAATCTATGGCTACACCTTC
TRBD2	TRBV27	TRBJ2-7	-	CASSLEGTSGNHEQYF	TGTGCCAGCAGTTTAGAGGGGACTAGCGGGAACCACGAGCAGTACTTC
TRBD1	TRBV5-1	TRBJ2-7	-	CASSQTTGGEQYF	TGCGCCAGCAGCCAAACAACAGGGGGCGAGCAGTACTTC
-	TRBV15	TRBJ1-3	-	CATSRDPGAAGNTIYF	TGTGCCACCAGCAGGGATCCAGGGGCGGCTGGAAACACCATATATTTT
TRBD1	TRBV6-6	TRBJ1-6	once	CAIQGEDSPLHF	TGTGCCATCCAGGGGGAAGATTCACCCCTCCACTTT
-	TRBV29-1	TRBJ1-4	once	CSALGSNEKLFF	TGCAGCGCCCTGGGCTCTAATGAAAAACTGTTTTTT
TRBD2	TRBV5-1	TRBJ2-7	-	CASSLGGGGFYEQYF	TGCGCCAGCAGCTTGGGAGGCGGGGGGTTTTACGAGCAGTACTTC
-	TRBV25-1	TRBJ1-1	-	CASSEYFLGAGGTEAFF	TGTGCCAGCAGTGAATATTTCCTGGGGGCGGGTGGCACTGAAGCTTTCTTT
-	TRBV9	TRBJ1-2	-	CASSVLGTGANYGYTF	TGTGCCAGCAGCGTACTAGGGACGGGAGCTAACTATGGCTACACCTTC
-	TRBV19	TRBJ1-1	few	CASSIGRGPTEAFF	TGTGCCAGTAGTATAGGCAGAGGGCCCACTGAAGCTTTCTTT
-	TRBV10-3	TRBJ1-2	few	CAIRRGGAGTNYGYTF	TGTGCCATCCGCCGAGGAGGGGCAGGCACTAACTATGGCTACACCTTC
-	TRBV6-6	TRBJ1-2	-	CASSAQGTYGYTF	TGTGCCAGCAGCGCCCAGGGAACCTATGGCTACACCTTC
-	TRBV12-2	TRBJ2-7	few	CASRLKGSSYEQYF	TGTGCAAGTCGCTTAAAAGGGAGCTCCTACGAGCAGTACTTC
TRBD1	TRBV5-1	TRBJ2-7	-	CASRYKGAGRYEQYF	TGCGCCAGCAGGTATAAGGGGGCCGGCCGCTACGAGCAGTACTTC
TRBD2	TRBV7-2	TRBJ2-3	-	CASSLVLAGATDTQYF	TGTGCCAGCAGCTTAGTTCTAGCGGGAGCTACGGATACGCAGTATTTT
-	TRBV6-5	TRBJ1-3	-	CASSYEMSGNTIYF	TGTGCCAGCAGTTACGAGATGTCGGGAAACACCATATATTTT
-	TRBV9	TRBJ1-2	-	CASSVGLTSYGYTF	TGTGCCAGCAGCGTAGGACTCACCTCCTATGGCTACACCTTC
-	TRBV7-2	TRBJ1-2	few	CASSLEGGRGYGYTF	TGTGCCAGCAGCTTAGAGGGGGGGCGTGGCTATGGCTACACCTTC
-	TRBV4-1	TRBJ1-5	few	CASSQGGFSNQPQHF	TGCGCCAGCAGCCAAGGAGGATTTTCCAATCAGCCCCAGCATTTT
-	TRBV27	TRBJ1-2	-	CASSLSSVNYGYTF	TGTGCCAGCAGTTTATCGTCAGTCAACTATGGCTACACCTTC
-	TRBV28	TRBJ2-5	-	CASSLFAPGTGSQETQYF	TGTGCCAGCAGTTTATTCGCCCCCGGGACTGGGTCCCAAGAGACCCAGTACTTC
-	TRBV10-3	TRBJ1-4	-	CAISGTESATNEKLFF	TGTGCCATCAGTGGTACAGAGAGTGCAACTAATGAAAAACTGTTTTTT
-	TRBV28	TRBJ1-1	-	CASKVGNTEAFF	TGTGCCAGCAAAGTCGGGAACACTGAAGCTTTCTTT
-	TRBV28	TRBJ1-2	-	CATPAGTYGYTF	TGTGCCACCCCCGCGGGAACTTATGGCTACACCTTC
-	TRBV28	TRBJ2-7	-	CASNQGGGPYEQYF	TGTGCCAGCAACCAGGGGGGTGGTCCCTACGAGCAGTACTTC
-	TRBV28	TRBJ1-1	once	CASSLSGRTEAFF	TGTGCCAGCAGTTTGTCAGGCAGGACTGAAGCTTTCTTT
TRBD1	TRBV6-6	TRBJ2-7	-	CASSLPGQPYEQYF	TGTGCCAGCAGTCTGCCGGGACAGCCCTACGAGCAGTACTTC
-	TRBV28	TRBJ1-1	-	CASRQDMWKNTEAFF	TGTGCCAGCAGACAGGATATGTGGAAGAACACTGAAGCTTTCTTT
-	TRBV5-8	TRBJ1-3	few	CASSLGRNSGNTIYF	TGTGCCAGCAGCTTGGGGCGGAACTCTGGAAACACCATATATTTT
-	TRBV27	TRBJ2-5	-	CASGRETQYF	TGTGCCAGCGGGCGAGAGACCCAGTACTTC
-	TRBV18	TRBJ1-6	-	CASSPFNENNSPLHF	TGTGCCAGCTCACCCTTTAACGAGAATAATTCACCCCTCCACTTT
TRBD1	TRBV11-2	TRBJ1-3	-	CASSLVRQGIGNTIYF	TGTGCCAGCAGCTTAGTCAGACAGGGGATCGGAAACACCATATATTTT
-	TRBV5-4	TRBJ1-1	-	CASSPDRATAGKAFF	TGTGCCAGCAGTCCGGACCGAGCTACCGCAGGGAAAGCTTTCTTT
TRBD2	TRBV6-4	TRBJ2-1	-	CASSWDYSSYNEQFF	TGTGCCAGCAGTTGGGACTACAGCTCCTACAATGAGCAGTTCTTC
TRBD2	TRBV5-1	TRBJ2-2	-	CASSFPETSGIGELFF	TGCGCCAGCAGCTTCCCGGAGACTAGCGGGATTGGGGAGCTGTTTTTT
TRBD2	TRBV19	TRBJ2-7	-	CASSQAGALYEQYF	TGTGCCAGTAGCCAAGCGGGAGCACTCTACGAGCAGTACTTC
TRBD2	TRBV6-1	TRBJ2-7	few	CASQGGLADNEQYF	TGTGCCAGTCAGGGAGGACTAGCTGATAACGAGCAGTACTTC
-	TRBV4-2	TRBJ1-4	-	CASSQEPRGREKLFF	TGTGCCAGCAGCCAAGAGCCCAGGGGAAGAGAAAAACTGTTTTTT
TRBD1	TRBV5-4	TRBJ2-3	-	CASSDNRGADTQYF	TGTGCCAGCAGCGATAACAGGGGCGCGGATACGCAGTATTTT
-	TRBV19	TRBJ2-3	-	CAGSSSGSTDTQYF	TGTGCCGGTAGTTCCAGCGGTAGCACAGATACGCAGTATTTT
TRBD2	TRBV5-1	TRBJ2-5	-	CASSLDGLAGPRETQYF	TGCGCCAGCAGCTTGGATGGACTAGCGGGCCCCCGTGAGACCCAGTACTTC
TRBD1	TRBV28	TRBJ1-3	-	CASTRGGTAHSGNTIYF	TGTGCCAGCACTCGGGGGGGGACAGCGCACTCTGGAAACACCATATATTTT
-	TRBV4-3	TRBJ2-3	-	CASSQGGDSDRSDTQYF	TGCGCCAGCAGCCAAGGGGGCGACAGCGACAGGTCAGATACGCAGTATTTT
TRBD2	TRBV25-1	TRBJ2-1	few	CASSDPRGGYNEQFF	TGTGCCAGCAGTGACCCCCGCGGGGGGTACAATGAGCAGTTCTTC
-	TRBV28	TRBJ2-2	-	CASSLSVPRAGTGELFF	TGTGCCAGCAGTTTATCCGTGCCAAGGGCGGGCACCGGGGAGCTGTTTTTT
-	TRBV6-5	TRBJ1-1	-	CASRQQGSAFF	TGTGCCAGCAGACAACAGGGAAGTGCTTTCTTT
TRBD1	TRBV15	TRBJ2-3	few	CATSPTGDSTDTQYF	TGTGCCACCAGCCCTACAGGGGATAGCACAGATACGCAGTATTTT